These 13 T cell receptor beta chains share one sample of origin, sequenced in a study of T cells in Graves' hyperthyroidism and ophthalmopathy. Amplification of TCR beta CDR3 regions was performed using RNA transcripts as template. The HTBI primer set was used in a first-round RT-PCR of the TCR CDR3. One entry per CDR3 protein results from TCRdb running MiXCR on the multiplex PCR reads. This sample has approximately 720,000 distinct CDR3 sequences; around a sixth occur once, and the top ten carry roughly a sixth. The sequencing input was blood. All receptors come from a woman aged 45-60 years with Graves' hyperthyroidism that later progressed to Graves' ophthalmopathy.

This clonotype came up a few times. V and J are TRBV20-1 and TRBJ2-3; D remains unclear. Trimming stripped 2 bases from V and 5 bases from J, with 8 bases between. The germline V gene has CDR1 DFQATT and CDR2 SNEGSKA (reference sequence). The CDR3 covers 12 residues. The chain's CDR3 is CSARYRRDTQYF. In nucleotides, the CDR3 is TGCAGTGCTAGATACCGGAGAGATACGCAGTATTTT.

This clonotype has a single count. In DNA form, the CDR3 reads TGCAGCGTTGTGTTTCGACTAGCGTTCAATGAGCAGTTCTTC. Protein: CSVVFRLAFNEQFF. This chain joins TRBV29-1 and TRBJ2-1, with 8 bases identical to TRBD2. Germline CDR1 and CDR2: SQVTM and ANQGSEA. The CDR3 is 14 amino acids. V shed 4 bases, J shed 6 bases, and the junction held 8 bases outside the gene matches.

This clonotype was detected ten times or more. This chain uses TRBV7-3 with TRBJ1-2; D might be TRBD1 (5 bases). From germline, CDR1 is SGHTA and CDR2 FQGTGA. The CDR3 length is 15 residues. V was shortened by 0 bases and J by 3 bases, with 11 bases between the two germline ends. The CDR3 nucleotides read TGTGCCAGCAGCTTAACGGGGCTGGGGGACTATGGCTACACCTTC. Its protein is CASSLTGLGDYGYTF.

This clonotype has only a few counts. The chain uses TRBV2 and TRBJ2-3, with D possibly being TRBD2 (5 bases). The germline gives CDR1 SNHLY, CDR2 FYNNEI. Trimming cost V 6 bases and J 0 bases, with 7 bases left between them. This CDR3 has 13 amino acids. In DNA form, the CDR3 reads TGTGCCAGCAGCCGGGAAAGCACAGATACGCAGTATTTT. Encoded protein: CASSRESTDTQYF.

The rearrangement links TRBV6-1 to TRBJ2-7; D might be TRBD2 (6 bases). Germline V gene sequence: CDR1 MNHNS, CDR2 SASEGT. The CDR3 is 13 amino acids. V was shortened by 6 bases and J by 0 bases, with 9 bases between the two germline ends. This CDR3 reads CASSGLSSYEQYF. CDR3 coding DNA: TGTGCCAGCAGCGGACTAAGCTCCTACGAGCAGTACTTC.

This clonotype was seen repeatedly, ten times or more. The chain uses TRBV12-3 or TRBV12-4 and TRBJ2-6; possibly TRBD1 for D (5 bases). V lost 2 bases, J lost 0 bases, and 11 bases lay in between. The CDR3 length is 17 residues. The CDR3 spells CASSLTQGSSGANVLTF. CDR3 DNA sequence: TGTGCCAGCAGTTTAACGCAGGGCAGCTCTGGGGCCAACGTCCTGACTTTC.

This clonotype was recorded at least ten times. The chain employs TRBV12-3 or TRBV12-4 and TRBJ2-3, with 14 bases matching TRBD2. The CDR3 has 16 residues. After removal of 10 bases from V and 0 bases from J, the junction contained 6 bases not matched to a gene. The CDR3: CATTSGGAPSTDTQYF. Written as DNA, the CDR3 is TGTGCCACGACTAGCGGGGGGGCCCCTAGCACAGATACGCAGTATTTT.

Ten or more counts support this clonotype. At one end the junction does not follow the germline gene, possibly because of a read error. The rearrangement uses TRBV7-9 and TRBJ1-1; D remains ambiguous. The germline V gene encodes CDR1 SEHNR and CDR2 FQNEAQ (reference sequence). The CDR3 spans 14 residues. In DNA form, the CDR3 reads TGCGCCAGCAGCTTGGGTTCGGGGAACACTGAAGCTTTCTTT. It codes for CASSLGSGNTEAFF.

This clonotype was picked up many times. The V call is TRBV3-1, the J call TRBJ2-3; 9 positions match TRBD2. Germline-derived CDR1 and CDR2 are LGHDT and YNNKEL (reference sequence). Trimming removed 1 base from V and 2 bases from J; junction bases left unmatched: 4. The CDR3 sequence is 16 residues long. The CDR3 region has the DNA TGTGCCAGCAGCCAAGCGGGCGGGGGGGCCACAGATACGCAGTATTTT. This translates into CASSQAGGGATDTQYF.

The table lists this clonotype with many counts. The chain recombines TRBV11-3 with TRBJ2-2; TRBD2 aligns across 8 bases. Trimming took 4 bases from V and 8 from J; bases not matched to a gene: 15. The CDR3 loop spans 17 amino acids. Germline lookup yields CDR1 SGHNT and CDR2 YENEEA. CDR3 coding DNA: TGTGCCAGCAGCTCCACCCCGGGACTAGACCTTGGAGGGGAGCTGTTTTTT. It encodes CASSSTPGLDLGGELFF. Using reference TRBV11-3 and TRBJ2-2 for the parts outside the CDR3, the full variable domain is EAGVVQSPRYKIIEKKQPVAFWCNPISGHNTLYWYLQNLGQGPELLIRYENEEAVDDSQLPKDRFSAERLKGVDSTLKIQPAELGDSAVYLCASSSTPGLDLGGELFFGEGSRLTVL.

The chain employs TRBV20-1 and TRBJ1-3, with D perhaps matching TRBD1 (6 bases). V lost 6 bases, J lost 0 bases, and 9 bases lay in between. This CDR3 contains 13 residues. Germline values: CDR1 DFQATT, CDR2 SNEGSKA (reference sequence). The CDR3 DNA reads as TGCAGTGCCAAGGACAGCTCTGGAAACACCATATATTTT. This codes for CSAKDSSGNTIYF.

This clonotype has just a few counts. This could be a read error, since a much larger clone is one nucleotide away. The V and J genes are TRBV7-3 and TRBJ2-1; D possibly corresponds to TRBD1 (6 bases). Germline V lookup: CDR1 SGHTA, CDR2 FQGTGA. V lost 3 bases, J lost 9 bases, and 21 bases lay in between. The CDR3 runs to 16 residues. The CDR3 region is CASSLVLGTPLREQFF. CDR3 in DNA: TGTGCCAGCAGCTTGGTCCTAGGGACACCGTTACGTGAGCAGTTCTTC.

There are a few counts of this clonotype. CDR3 DNA sequence: TGCGCCAGCAGCCAAGACCAGGGGGCAGAGACCCAGTACTTC. As protein: CASSQDQGAETQYF. This chain uses TRBV4-1 with TRBJ2-5; 8 positions agree with TRBD1. The CDR3 is made up of 14 amino acids. The germline V gene encodes CDR1 MGHRA and CDR2 YSYEKL. V was clipped by 0 bases and J by 4 bases; unmatched bases: 1.